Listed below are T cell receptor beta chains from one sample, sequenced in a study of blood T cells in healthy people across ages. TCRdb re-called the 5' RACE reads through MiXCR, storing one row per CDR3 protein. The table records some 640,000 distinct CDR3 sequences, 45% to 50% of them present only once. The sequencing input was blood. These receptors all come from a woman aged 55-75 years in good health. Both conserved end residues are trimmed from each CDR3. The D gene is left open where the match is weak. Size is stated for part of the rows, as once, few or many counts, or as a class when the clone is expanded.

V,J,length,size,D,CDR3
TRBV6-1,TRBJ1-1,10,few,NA,ASTRDGTEAF
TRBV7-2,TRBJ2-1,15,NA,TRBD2,ASGRPREQRSYNEQF
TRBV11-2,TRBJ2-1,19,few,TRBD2,ASSFSRGVPDLAGLRHEQF
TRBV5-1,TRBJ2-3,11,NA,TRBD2,ASSARGSETQY
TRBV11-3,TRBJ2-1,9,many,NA,ASSLDNEQF
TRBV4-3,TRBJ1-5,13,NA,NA,ASSQDQAGNQPQH
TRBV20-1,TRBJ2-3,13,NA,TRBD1,SARHTGARGDTQY
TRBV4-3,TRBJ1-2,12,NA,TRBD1,ASSHLDRDYGYT
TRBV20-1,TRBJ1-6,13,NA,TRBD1,SARDRTGGNSPLH
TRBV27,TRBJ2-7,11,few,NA,ASSSSEAYEQY
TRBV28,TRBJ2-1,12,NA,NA,ASRLDVSYNEQF
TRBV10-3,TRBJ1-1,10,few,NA,AISEGGHEAF
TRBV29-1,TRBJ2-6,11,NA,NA,SVGSSGANVLT
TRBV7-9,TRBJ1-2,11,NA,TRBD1,ASSPGGAERYT
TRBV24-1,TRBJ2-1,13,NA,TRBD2,ATSDRGLAGDEQF
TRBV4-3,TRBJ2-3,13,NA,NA,ASSQDLVSTDTQY
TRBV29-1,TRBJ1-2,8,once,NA,SAFSKGYT
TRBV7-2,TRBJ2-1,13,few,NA,ASSPGTRFYNEQF
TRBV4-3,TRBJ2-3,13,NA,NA,ASSQDASFTDTQY
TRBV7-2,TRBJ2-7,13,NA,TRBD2,ASSVTSGITEEQY
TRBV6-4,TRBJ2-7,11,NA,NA,ASSETGTHEQY
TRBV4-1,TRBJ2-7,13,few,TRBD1,ASSPLGQGFDEQY
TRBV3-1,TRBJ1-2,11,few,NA,ASSQDRPTGYT
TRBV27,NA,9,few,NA,ASRTQYEQY
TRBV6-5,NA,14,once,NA,AGSYGGGASSYEQY
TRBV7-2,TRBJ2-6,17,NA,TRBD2,ASSLSLAGGPSGANVLT
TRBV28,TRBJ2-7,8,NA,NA,ASSQRKQY
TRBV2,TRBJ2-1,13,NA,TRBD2,ASSDFAGGPPEQF
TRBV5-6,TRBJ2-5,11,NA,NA,TSSLRSVNEQY
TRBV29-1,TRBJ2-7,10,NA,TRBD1,SVRTGGYEQY
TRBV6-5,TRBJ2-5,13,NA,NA,ASSYRGTEGETQY
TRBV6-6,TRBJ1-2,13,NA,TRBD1,ASSYRQGGDYGYT
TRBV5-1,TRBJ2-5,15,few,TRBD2,ASSAGLAGRQEETQY
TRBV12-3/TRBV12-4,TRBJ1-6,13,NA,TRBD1,ASSFETGNNSPLH
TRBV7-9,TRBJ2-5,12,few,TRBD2,ASSLELAKKTQY
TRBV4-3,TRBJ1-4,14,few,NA,ASSRLTGKANEKLF
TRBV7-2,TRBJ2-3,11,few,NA,ASSTGYTDTQY
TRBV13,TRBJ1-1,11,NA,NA,ASSLRTHAEAF
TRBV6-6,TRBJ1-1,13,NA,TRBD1,AGSYPGQGGAEAF
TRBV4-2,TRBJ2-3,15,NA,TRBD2,ASSPLGAGGRADTQY
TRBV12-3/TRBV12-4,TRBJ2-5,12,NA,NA,ASSRLGGKETQY
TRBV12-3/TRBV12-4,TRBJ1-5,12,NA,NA,ASSFHDSNQPQH
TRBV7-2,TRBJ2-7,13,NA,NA,ASSKTGGEAYEQY
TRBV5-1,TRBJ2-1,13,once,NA,ASSLAEGGYNEQF
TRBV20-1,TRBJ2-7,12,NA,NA,SARSRGGTYEQY
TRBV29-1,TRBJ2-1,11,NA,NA,SVSSPQFNEQF
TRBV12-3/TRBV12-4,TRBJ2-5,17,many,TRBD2,ASSLLGRGGRYGGETQY
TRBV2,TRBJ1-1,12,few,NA,ASSDMGMNTEAF
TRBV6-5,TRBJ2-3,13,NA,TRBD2,ASSRTSGAQDTQY
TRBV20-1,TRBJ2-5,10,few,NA,SARDHGETQY
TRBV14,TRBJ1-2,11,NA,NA,ASSQVIAYGYT
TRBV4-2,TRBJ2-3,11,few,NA,ASSQVRADTQY